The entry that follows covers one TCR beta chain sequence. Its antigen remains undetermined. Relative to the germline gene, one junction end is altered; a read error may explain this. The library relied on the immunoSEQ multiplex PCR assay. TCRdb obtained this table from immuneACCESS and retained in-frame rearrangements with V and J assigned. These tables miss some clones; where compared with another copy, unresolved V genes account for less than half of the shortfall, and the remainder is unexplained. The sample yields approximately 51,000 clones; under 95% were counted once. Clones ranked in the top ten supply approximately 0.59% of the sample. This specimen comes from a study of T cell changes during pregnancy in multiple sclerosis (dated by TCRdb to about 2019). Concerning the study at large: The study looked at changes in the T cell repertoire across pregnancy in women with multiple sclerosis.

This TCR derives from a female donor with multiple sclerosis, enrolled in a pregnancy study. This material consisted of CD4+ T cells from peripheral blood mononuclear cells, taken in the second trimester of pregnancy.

The bases read TGTGCCGGCAGCTTATCCGGGAGTTCCTACGAGCAGTACTTC. It translates to CAGSLSGSSYEQYF. This chain is built from TRBV13 and TRBJ2-7; a weak D assignment points to TRBD2 (6 bases agree). CDR3 length: 14 amino acids, cysteine to phenylalanine. Only CDR3 DNA remains: 42 bases, in frame from the first base. Per the germline V gene (reference sequence), PRHDT is the CDR1 and FYEKMQ is the CDR2.